This TCR beta chain was obtained from a study of cytomegalovirus exposure and HLA in healthy donors. Points from the study as a whole: Immune exposure was documented only through CMV serostatus. In a later analysis, donors in an Asian-associated ancestry cluster reportedly had fewer N-insertions in productive TCRs than the cohort mean. Near-uniform donor sequencing depth was presumed by presence/absence analyses. A likely sequencing artifact accounted for one observed cluster of highly shared sequence variants.

This clone has a handful of counts. No antigen is known for it. One end of the junction fails to match germline, which may point to a read error. The study ran its PCR with 60 Vbeta and 13 Jbeta primers. Here immunoSEQ multiplex PCR was the method, and the copy in TCRdb shows in-frame clones only, minus some. The sample shows around 150,000 clones, about 74% of them seen only once. The CDR3 length is 12 residues. Germline assignment: CDR1 SEHNR and CDR2 FQNEAQ (reference sequence). Specimen: PBMCs. The receptor was derived from a woman in her thirties or forties in good health and CMV-seronegative. This chain connects TRBV7-9 to TRBJ2-7, with unresolved D. The CDR3 coding sequence is TGTTCCAGCAGCTTATGGCTTCCCGAGCAGTACTTC. It yields the protein CSSSLWLPEQYF.